Below are 11 T cell receptor beta chains sequenced from a single sample in a study of blood T cell repertoires in COVID-19. Using immunoSEQ multiplex PCR, the repertoire was profiled, and TCRdb retains in-frame clones only, with some absent. This table holds 99,000 or so clones, 84% found once. The material sequenced was peripheral blood. The origin of the receptors is a man between 65 and 85 years old with active or convalescent COVID-19.

V and J are TRBV19 and TRBJ1-6; a possible D gene is TRBD1 (6 bases). Per germline, CDR1 LNHDA and CDR2 SQIVND (reference sequence). The CDR3 runs 15 residues. V lost 1 base, J lost 7 bases, and 11 bases lay in between. CDR3 amino acids: CASSIVGTQNSPLHF. CDR3 sequence (DNA): TGTGCCAGTAGTATAGTCGGGACACAAAATTCACCCCTCCACTTT.

The genes are TRBV11-2 and TRBJ2-7; perhaps TRBD1 as D (7 bases). Trimming took 5 bases from V and 4 from J, leaving 12 bases between them. This CDR3 has 13 residues. In germline, CDR1 is SGHAT, CDR2 FQNNGV. CDR3 nucleotides: TGTGCCAGCAGCCGGACAGGAGGGTACGAGCAGTACTTC. Encoded protein: CASSRTGGYEQYF.

The chain combines TRBV12-5 with TRBJ1-6, with unresolved D. This CDR3 spans 12 amino acids. CDR1 and CDR2 (germline): LGHNT, FRNRAP. Trimming shortened V by 6 bases and J by 13 bases, and 13 bases separated the two germline ends. CDR3 sequence (DNA): TGTGCTAGTGGGCCGCCGGGAGGGCCCCTCCACTTT. Amino acids: CASGPPGGPLHF. Filled out from reference TRBV12-5 and TRBJ1-6, the complete variable domain reads DARVTQTPRHKVTEMGQEVTMRCQPILGHNTVFWYRQTMMQGLELLAYFRNRAPLDDSGMPKDRFSAEMPDATLATLKIQPSEPRDSAVYFCASGPPGGPLHFGNGTRLTVT.

The CDR3 region has the DNA TGTGCCAGCAGCTTAGTTCCGACGGAGGATCAGCCCCAGCATTTT. Protein sequence: CASSLVPTEDQPQHF. This sequence joins TRBV7-8 and TRBJ1-5; D ambiguous. Germline V lookup: CDR1 SGHVS, CDR2 FQNEAQ. Trimming took off 1 base at V and 5 bases at J, with 12 bases between the two ends. The CDR3 covers 15 residues.

The chain recombines TRBV3-1 (or the pseudogene TRBV3-2) with TRBJ2-1; the match to TRBD2 covers 9 bases. The CDR3 sequence is 14 residues long. Unmatched junction bases numbered 4, after V lost 1 base and J lost 9 bases. From germline, CDR1 is LGHDT and CDR2 YNNKEL (reference sequence). The CDR3 spells CASSQGGGVVEQFF. The CDR3 coding sequence is TGTGCCAGCAGCCAAGGCGGGGGGGTCGTTGAGCAGTTCTTC.

The chain combines TRBV2 with TRBJ1-4; D might be TRBD1 (6 bases). This CDR3 comprises 12 residues. Germline lookup yields CDR1 SNHLY and CDR2 FYNNEI. The V and J ends lost 6 bases and 14 bases respectively, with 16 bases between them. The CDR3 nucleotides read TGTGCCAGCAGGCTAACGGGACACGGGCTGTTTTTT. It codes for CASRLTGHGLFF.

V and J are TRBV5-4 and TRBJ2-2; the D gene is possibly TRBD2 (6 bases). This CDR3 region has 19 residues. Between the trimmed V and J ends, which lost 0 bases and 3 bases, there was a span of 21 bases. Germline values: CDR1 SGHNT, CDR2 YYREEE (reference sequence). CDR3 amino acids: CASSLGIDGGLGDTGELFF. The CDR3 region has the DNA TGTGCCAGCAGCTTGGGAATCGATGGGGGGTTGGGTGACACCGGGGAGCTGTTTTTT.

J is TRBJ1-1 and V is TRBV5-4; D gene uncertain. This CDR3 is 15 amino acids long. The V and J ends lost 4 bases and 0 bases respectively, with 13 bases between them. CDR1 is SGHNT and CDR2 is YYREEE in the germline V gene (reference sequence). CDR3 bases: TGTGCCAGCAGCATTTCGTCTAGCGTGAACACTGAAGCTTTCTTT. Translation gives CASSISSSVNTEAFF.

J is TRBJ2-5 and V is TRBV5-1, with D possibly being TRBD1 (6 bases). Germline V gene lookup returns CDR1 SGHRS and CDR2 YFSETQ. V shed 0 bases and J shed 3 bases, with 15 bases lying between them. The CDR3 covers 16 residues. The CDR3 DNA is TGCGCCAGCAGCTTGGGGGCAGGGGCTGGGGAAGAGACCCAGTACTTC. It specifies CASSLGAGAGEETQYF.

This chain uses TRBV5-1 with TRBJ1-2, with D possibly being TRBD1 (5 bases). The V gene lost 0 bases and the J gene lost 3 bases, with 12 bases spanning the gap. This CDR3 comprises 15 residues. Germline CDR1 SGHRS, CDR2 YFSETQ. Here the CDR3 DNA reads TGCGCCAGCAGCTTGGCCGTGGGCAGGGACTATGGCTACACCTTC. Protein sequence: CASSLAVGRDYGYTF.

V gene TRBV2 combines with J gene TRBJ2-5; D not resolved. The V and J ends lost 4 bases and 1 base respectively, with 7 bases between them. The germline V gene has CDR1 SNHLY and CDR2 FYNNEI. This CDR3 is 13 amino acids long. The CDR3 spells CASSAGFQETQYF. As DNA, the CDR3 is TGTGCCAGCAGTGCTGGCTTCCAAGAGACCCAGTACTTC.